This T cell receptor beta chain was identified during a study of shared clonotypes between healthy human individuals. The genomic DNA of each subset was split evenly across several immunoSEQ plates. Sorted-subset replicate PCR reactions contained 200 ng DNA, corresponding to tens of thousands of T cell genomes. Produced via immunoSEQ multiplex PCR; TCRdb's table is partial and in-frame only. The table has roughly 2 million clones, around 95% seen once; the top ten hold 0.1% to 0.15%. A CD45RA+ naive subset and a CD45RA-negative memory subset were split from CD4+ cells. V was clipped by 0 bases and J by 5 bases, with 10 bases between them. The germline gives CDR1 GTSNPN, CDR2 SVGIG (reference sequence). The CDR3 totals 14 residues. Study findings and constraints: Naive subsets generally exceeded memory subsets in estimated richness.

In the case of this clone: Its antigen remains unidentified.

Sample: naive CD4+ T cells sorted from blood. Subset noted: CD45RA+ positively selected. The sequence was collected from a man aged 18 to 30 in good health. V gene TRBV30 combines with J gene TRBJ1-4; no clear D gene. The chain's CDR3 is CAWSVRRANEKLFF. CDR3 sequence (DNA): TGTGCCTGGAGTGTACGGCGGGCCAATGAAAAACTGTTTTTT.